These 20 T cell receptor beta chains were all obtained from the same sample, sequenced in a study of control samples from healthy donors and cancer patients. Only in-frame clones appear in the TCRdb table, and some are missing; sequencing was by immunoSEQ multiplex PCR. The sample records around 63,000 clones, roughly 86% being singletons. The sequenced sample consisted of PBMCs. All receptors come from a woman between 45 and 60 years old with head and neck cancer.

The chain joins TRBV6-4 to TRBJ2-3, with unresolved D. This CDR3 is built from 14 residues. Trimming left V 6 bases short and J 0 bases short, with 10 bases between. CDR1 MRHNA and CDR2 SNTAGT come from the germline V gene. Here the CDR3 reads CASRATTSTDTQYF. DNA for the CDR3: TGTGCCAGCAGGGCAACAACTAGCACAGATACGCAGTATTTT.

This chain uses TRBV5-4 with TRBJ1-2; D is ambiguous. V lost 3 bases and J 4 bases, leaving 13 bases between the germline ends. This CDR3 has 14 amino acids. CDR1 and CDR2 (germline): SGHNT, YYREEE (reference sequence). The CDR3 loop is CASSSGAAGYGYTF. In DNA, the CDR3 is TGTGCCAGCAGCTCTGGAGCGGCAGGCTATGGCTACACCTTC.

Details on this clone: A junction boundary mismatches the germline segment, possibly from a read error. This chain links TRBV7-8 with TRBJ1-5, with D tentatively TRBD1 (6 bases). CDR3 length: 15 residues. In germline, CDR1 is SGHVS, CDR2 FQNEAQ. CDR3 sequence: CASSLGGDSYQPQHF. As DNA, the CDR3 is TGTGCCAGCAGTTTAGGGGGAGATTCGTATCAGCCCCAGCATTTT.

The chain combines TRBV11-2 with TRBJ2-7, with a tentative D call TRBD2 (6 bases). Trimming took 1 base from V and 4 from J, leaving 14 bases between them. Germline loops: CDR1 SGHAT, CDR2 FQNNGV. The CDR3 spans 15 residues. The CDR3 loop reads CASSLGGTGAYEQYF. The CDR3 DNA is TGTGCCAGCAGCTTAGGCGGGACCGGAGCGTACGAGCAGTACTTC. The full variable domain, its missing parts supplied by reference TRBV11-2 and TRBJ2-7, is EAGVAQSPRYKIIEKRQSVAFWCNPISGHATLYWYQQILGQGPKLLIQFQNNGVVDDSQLPKDRFSAERLKGVDSTLKIQPAKLEDSAVYLCASSLGGTGAYEQYFGPGTRLTVT.

The rearrangement links TRBV6-1 to TRBJ2-3, with D maybe TRBD2 (6 bases). The CDR3 runs 15 residues. Between the trimmed V and J ends, which lost 0 bases and 3 bases, there was a span of 10 bases. Germline V gene lookup returns CDR1 MNHNS and CDR2 SASEGT. CDR3 sequence (DNA): TGTGCCAGCAGTGAAGCCGGCCGGGGGACAGATACGCAGTATTTT. Protein sequence: CASSEAGRGTDTQYF.

This rearrangement joins TRBV19 to TRBJ1-2, with D uncertain. Trimming took 1 base from V and 9 from J, leaving 9 bases between them. In germline, CDR1 is LNHDA, CDR2 SQIVND (reference sequence). The CDR3 length is 12 residues. CDR3 protein: CASSIGGGRYTF. CDR3 nucleotide sequence: TGTGCCAGTAGTATAGGAGGCGGGCGCTACACCTTC.

The chain combines TRBV6-6 with TRBJ2-1; 12 bases line up with TRBD2. The germline V gene encodes CDR1 MNHNY and CDR2 SVGAGI (reference sequence). Trimming took 6 bases from V and 7 from J; bases not matched to a gene: 7. This CDR3 has 15 residues. The CDR3 DNA is TGTGCCAGCAGGCCTAGCGGGGGGGCCGCGAATGAGCAGTTCTTC. Amino acid sequence: CASRPSGGAANEQFF.

The chain has TRBV25-1 and TRBJ2-1; the match to TRBD2 covers 8 bases. V trimming: 4 bases; J trimming: 4 bases; junction bases outside the gene matches: 3. The CDR3 consists of 14 residues. Germline CDR1 is MGHDK and CDR2 is SYGVNS. The CDR3 bases are TGTGCCAGCAGTGGTAGCGGGATTTACAATGAGCAGTTCTTC. Translating it yields CASSGSGIYNEQFF.

The rearrangement joins TRBV2 to TRBJ1-2; TRBD1 matches 11 bases. The CDR3 has 14 amino acids. V shed 2 bases, J shed 8 bases, and the junction held 4 bases outside the gene matches. The germline gives CDR1 SNHLY, CDR2 FYNNEI. The CDR3 sequence: CASSETGTGGGYTF. The CDR3 coding sequence is TGTGCCAGCAGTGAAACGGGGACAGGGGGAGGCTACACCTTC.

This clone occurred a few times. This sequence joins TRBV19 and TRBJ2-3; 8 nucleotides line up with TRBD1. Germline V lookup: CDR1 LNHDA, CDR2 SQIVND (reference sequence). The V and J ends lost 7 bases and 6 bases, in that order; junction bases with no gene match: 9. The CDR3 is 14 amino acids. Here the CDR3 DNA reads TGTGCCAGTACCCCGGGACAGGTATCGGATACGCAGTATTTT. As protein: CASTPGQVSDTQYF.

V is TRBV2 and J is TRBJ2-7; D is perhaps TRBD2 (5 bases). Germline V gives CDR1 SNHLY, CDR2 FYNNEI. The germline V and J ends were trimmed by 6 bases and 10 bases, with 13 bases remaining between them. This CDR3 comprises 11 residues. CDR3 nucleotide sequence: TGTGCCAGCAGACTCAGCGGAGGACAGTACTTC. It translates to CASRLSGGQYF.

A single count supports this clone. J is TRBJ2-5 and V is TRBV29-1; TRBD2 is a possible D gene (6 bases). Looked up from germline, CDR1 is SQVTM and CDR2 is ANQGSEA. V gave up 2 bases and J gave up 4 bases, with 14 bases separating them. This CDR3 has 14 residues. The CDR3 nucleotides are TGCAGCGTTGAACGGAGGGATGGGCGAGAGACCCAGTACTTC. This translates into CSVERRDGRETQYF.

The genes are TRBV5-6 and TRBJ1-2; D is possibly TRBD1 (6 bases). The germline V gene encodes CDR1 SGHDT and CDR2 YYEEEE. With 0 bases removed from V and 8 bases from J, the gap between germline ends came to 14 bases. This CDR3 spans 14 amino acids. The CDR3 loop reads CASSLAGQGQGYTF. For the CDR3, the DNA is TGTGCCAGCAGCTTGGCGGGGCAGGGGCAAGGCTACACCTTC.

This chain joins TRBV15 and TRBJ2-5; possibly TRBD2 for D (6 bases). In germline, CDR1 is LNHNV, CDR2 YYDKDF (reference sequence). Trimming shortened V by 0 bases and J by 4 bases, and 9 bases separated the two germline ends. The CDR3 loop spans 14 amino acids. The CDR3 here is CATSREERVETQYF. The CDR3 nucleotides are TGTGCCACCAGCAGAGAGGAGCGGGTAGAGACCCAGTACTTC.

The gene calls are TRBV7-9 and TRBJ1-4; no definite D call. Per the germline V gene, CDR1 is SEHNR and CDR2 is FQNEAQ (reference sequence). The V gene lost 6 bases and the J gene lost 8 bases, with 19 bases spanning the gap. The CDR3 runs 15 residues. CDR3: CASSSDTAGGEKLFF. The CDR3, as DNA: TGTGCCAGCAGTTCAGACACCGCGGGTGGCGAAAAACTGTTTTTT.

V is TRBV18 and J is TRBJ1-2; TRBD1 agrees at 8 bases. The CDR3 consists of 15 residues. Unmatched junction bases numbered 2, after V lost 0 bases and J lost 2 bases. CDR1 is KGHSH and CDR2 is LQKENI in the germline V gene. CDR3 protein: CASSPPHRGNYGYTF. The CDR3 DNA reads TGTGCCAGCTCACCACCGCACAGGGGGAACTATGGCTACACCTTC.

The chain carries TRBV4-1 and TRBJ2-1, with 8 bases fitting TRBD1. The CDR3 totals 17 residues. V lost 3 bases and J lost 2; bases outside the gene matches: 9. Looked up from germline, CDR1 is MGHRA and CDR2 is YSYEKL. CDR3 nucleotide sequence: TGCGCCAGCAGCCACCCCCCGGGACAGGTAACCTACAATGAGCAGTTCTTC. Encoded protein: CASSHPPGQVTYNEQFF.

This clone was picked up one time. The chain has TRBV7-9 and TRBJ1-4; D is ambiguous. The CDR3 runs to 13 residues. CDR1 is SEHNR, CDR2 FQNEAQ, per germline (reference sequence). V lost 1 base and J 8 bases, leaving 8 bases between the germline ends. DNA for the CDR3: TGTGCCAGCAGCTTAGGGGGTCGGGAAAAACTGTTTTTT. This translates into CASSLGGREKLFF.

The V and J genes are TRBV27 and TRBJ2-3; 8 bases align to TRBD2. The V and J ends lost 7 bases and 0 bases, in that order; junction bases with no gene match: 15. CDR3 length equals 18 residues. CDR1 is MNHEY, CDR2 SMNVEV, per germline (reference sequence). This CDR3 reads CASTLRAGGLTSTDTQYF. In nucleotides, the CDR3 is TGTGCCAGCACCCTTCGGGCGGGAGGCCTAACTAGCACAGATACGCAGTATTTT.

CDR3 sequence (DNA): TGTGCCAGCAGCTTAGAGGGACTAGCGGAAAATGAGCAGTTCTTC. The encoded protein is CASSLEGLAENEQFF. The chain combines TRBV7-3 with TRBJ2-1; 11 nucleotides align to TRBD2. J gave up 7 bases and V 2 bases, and 4 bases lay outside the gene matches. This CDR3 is built from 15 residues. Germline V CDR1 and CDR2: SGHTA, FQGTGA.